Listed below are T cell receptor beta chains from one sample, sequenced in a study of T cell repertoires in cytomegalovirus infection. Antigens for these TCRs are unknown. TCRdb itself ran the reads through MiXCR, one entry per CDR3 protein. The sample carries roughly 700,000 distinct CDR3 sequences, around 31% recorded once. Source: cultured PBMCs, taken from culture after CMV antigen stimulation. The receptors were gathered from a human donor in good health (CMV status not recorded). Some clones in this sample may be carry-over from other donors' samples. Both conserved end residues are part of each CDR3. Each record gives: V gene, J gene, clone size, D gene, CDR3 protein, CDR3 DNA. D genes are given only for firm matches. Not all rows give a size; the values are once, few, many and, for expanded clones, a class.

TRBV5-1	TRBJ2-3	few	NA	CASSTGSGTPGTDTQYF	TGCGCCAGCAGCACGGGGTCCGGGACGCCAGGCACAGATACGCAGTATTTT
TRBV6-2/TRBV6-3	TRBJ2-3	few	TRBD2	CASRPGLATTGTQYF	TGTGCCAGCAGACCCGGACTAGCGACGACGGGTACGCAGTATTTT
TRBV19	TRBJ1-2	NA	TRBD1	CASSSPGQGTRGYTF	TGTGCCAGTAGTTCCCCGGGACAGGGGACGAGGGGCTACACCTTC
TRBV28	TRBJ1-5	many	NA	CASSFQRNQPQHF	TGTGCCAGCAGTTTCCAGCGCAATCAGCCCCAGCATTTT
TRBV29-1	TRBJ2-5	NA	TRBD1	CSVWDRGETQYF	TGCAGCGTCTGGGACAGGGGAGAGACCCAGTACTTC
TRBV7-8	TRBJ2-5	few	NA	CASSTRTLQETQYF	TGTGCCAGCAGCACTAGGACACTCCAAGAGACCCAGTACTTC
TRBV7-6	TRBJ2-7	many	NA	CASSLSAKLVDDEQYF	TGTGCCAGCAGCTTATCGGCCAAACTAGTCGACGACGAGCAGTACTTC
TRBV20-1	TRBJ1-1	NA	NA	CSARVLQGGAFF	TGCAGTGCTAGGGTCCTACAGGGTGGGGCTTTCTTT
TRBV7-2	TRBJ2-5	many	NA	CASSPPPGRETQYF	TGTGCCAGCAGCCCCCCCCCGGGCCGAGAGACCCAGTACTTC
TRBV6-8	TRBJ2-1	NA	NA	CASIHEGRNEQFF	TGTGCCAGCATCCACGAGGGGCGGAATGAGCAGTTCTTC
TRBV6-1	TRBJ2-3	few	NA	CASIPPSSNTQYF	TGTGCCAGCATACCACCCTCTAGCAATACGCAGTATTTT
TRBV19	TRBJ1-4	NA	NA	CASSENSRPNEKLFF	TGTGCCAGTAGTGAGAACAGTAGGCCAAATGAAAAACTGTTTTTT
TRBV20-1	TRBJ2-2	NA	NA	CSARSTWTGELFF	TGCAGTGCTAGATCCACGTGGACCGGGGAGCTGTTTTTT
TRBV11-2	TRBJ1-1	few	NA	CASSLVKGHPRAFF	TGTGCCAGCAGCTTAGTGAAGGGTCATCCGCGCGCTTTCTTT
TRBV6-1	TRBJ1-5	NA	TRBD1	CASSEAAGGEASNQPQHF	TGTGCCAGCAGTGAAGCGGCAGGGGGTGAGGCAAGCAATCAGCCCCAGCATTTT
TRBV3-1	TRBJ1-2	once	TRBD1	CASRPKTGFGYTF	TGTGCCAGCAGACCCAAGACAGGGTTTGGCTACACCTTC
TRBV7-6	TRBJ1-1	NA	NA	CASSFVAAEAFF	TGTGCCAGCAGCTTCGTGGCAGCCGAAGCTTTCTTT
TRBV5-1	TRBJ1-5	NA	NA	CASSYEGFGNQPQHF	TGCGCCAGCAGCTATGAGGGTTTCGGCAATCAGCCCCAGCATTTT
TRBV7-6	TRBJ1-1	NA	TRBD1	CASSRSQGVNTEAFF	TGTGCCAGCAGTCGTTCCCAGGGGGTGAACACTGAAGCTTTCTTT
TRBV3-1	TRBJ2-7	NA	TRBD2	CASSPQPSGRTGPYEQYF	TGTGCCAGCAGCCCCCAGCCCAGCGGGAGAACGGGCCCCTACGAGCAGTACTTC
TRBV6-1	TRBJ2-1	NA	TRBD2	CATDRDYAGDNEQFF	TGTGCCACCGACCGGGACTATGCGGGGGATAATGAGCAGTTCTTC
TRBV7-9	TRBJ1-3	NA	NA	CASSLTRGSGNTIYF	TGTGCCAGCAGCTTGACCAGAGGGTCTGGAAACACCATATATTTT
TRBV20-1	TRBJ1-6	once	NA	CSAMESSYNSPLHF	TGCAGTGCCATGGAGAGCTCCTATAATTCACCCCTCCACTTT
TRBV7-2	TRBJ1-1	many	TRBD1	CASSVTGTTEAFF	TGTGCCAGCAGCGTGACAGGGACAACTGAAGCTTTCTTT
TRBV19	TRBJ2-1	few	NA	CASSIDWTMTSYNEQFF	TGTGCCAGTAGTATTGACTGGACGATGACGTCCTACAATGAGCAGTTCTTC
TRBV20-1	TRBJ2-3	NA	TRBD2	CSARAGGGPRTDTQYF	TGCAGTGCTAGAGCTGGCGGGGGGCCGCGCACAGATACGCAGTATTTT
TRBV2	TRBJ2-2	NA	TRBD2	CASKRASGGPGELFF	TGTGCCAGCAAACGGGCTAGCGGGGGGCCCGGGGAGCTGTTTTTT
TRBV5-4	TRBJ2-1	NA	TRBD2	CASSFGTSGRSYEQFF	TGTGCCAGCAGCTTCGGGACTAGCGGGAGGAGTTATGAGCAGTTCTTC
TRBV19	TRBJ1-4	NA	NA	CASSIGAFANEKLFF	TGTGCCAGTAGTATTGGTGCCTTTGCCAATGAAAAACTGTTTTTT
TRBV6-2/TRBV6-3	TRBJ2-7	NA	NA	CASSDDRGPSYEQYF	TGTGCCAGCAGTGACGACAGAGGGCCGTCCTACGAGCAGTACTTC
TRBV7-6	TRBJ2-1	NA	NA	CASTGAYNEQFF	TGTGCCAGCACGGGGGCCTACAATGAGCAGTTCTTC
TRBV6-1	TRBJ2-1	NA	TRBD1	CASSELTGTGPYNEQFF	TGTGCCAGCAGTGAACTCACGGGGACAGGACCTTACAATGAGCAGTTCTTC
TRBV27	TRBJ2-7	NA	NA	CASSGNYEQYF	TGTGCCAGCAGTGGAAACTACGAGCAGTACTTC
TRBV7-8	TRBJ2-1	NA	TRBD1	CASSIPPGRGYNEQFF	TGTGCCAGCAGCATACCCCCCGGCAGGGGGTACAATGAGCAGTTCTTC
TRBV7-9	TRBJ2-2	many	TRBD2	CASRRGTGELFF	TGTGCCAGCAGGCGGGGGACCGGGGAGCTGTTTTTT
TRBV27	TRBJ2-7	NA	NA	CASSHGWEQYF	TGTGCCAGCAGTCACGGATGGGAGCAGTACTTC
TRBV20-1	TRBJ2-1	NA	NA	CSAREVEGAASYNEQFF	TGCAGTGCTAGAGAGGTGGAAGGGGCGGCGTCCTACAATGAGCAGTTCTTC
TRBV20-1	TRBJ2-3	NA	TRBD1	CSPSTGETQYF	TGCAGCCCATCCACAGGGGAGACGCAGTATTTT
TRBV12-3/TRBV12-4	TRBJ2-3	few	NA	CASTEQELPDTQYF	TGTGCCAGCACCGAACAGGAATTGCCAGATACGCAGTATTTT
TRBV2	TRBJ1-2	NA	NA	CASSGAGFGYTF	TGTGCCAGCAGTGGGGCAGGGTTTGGCTACACCTTC
TRBV12-3/TRBV12-4	TRBJ1-5	NA	TRBD1	CASSLGTEISNQPQHF	TGTGCCAGCAGCCTTGGGACAGAGATTAGCAATCAGCCCCAGCATTTT
TRBV6-5	TRBJ2-5	once	NA	CASSYSSETQYF	TGTGCCAGCAGTTACTCCTCGGAGACCCAGTACTTC
TRBV5-5	TRBJ2-4	NA	NA	CASSYNRVTKNIQYF	TGTGCCAGCAGCTACAACAGGGTAACCAAAAACATTCAGTACTTC
TRBV2	TRBJ1-4	NA	NA	CASGGTFNEKLFF	TGTGCCAGCGGGGGGACCTTTAATGAAAAACTGTTTTTT
TRBV6-8	TRBJ2-2	NA	NA	CASSYFSGDRELFF	TGTGCCAGCAGTTACTTTTCAGGGGACCGGGAGCTGTTTTTT
TRBV5-6	TRBJ2-4	few	NA	CASSRSQELKNIQYF	TGTGCCAGCAGCCGGTCGCAGGAACTCAAAAACATTCAGTACTTC
TRBV7-8	TRBJ1-5	NA	NA	CASSYSSGTQPQHF	TGTGCCAGCAGCTACTCCTCTGGCACTCAGCCCCAGCATTTT
TRBV20-1	TRBJ2-3	NA	TRBD2	CSAQLASGRTDTQYF	TGCAGTGCTCAGTTAGCTAGCGGACGCACAGATACGCAGTATTTT
TRBV2	TRBJ1-5	few	NA	CASSEGRPGGQPQHF	TGTGCCAGCAGTGAAGGCAGGCCCGGGGGTCAGCCCCAGCATTTT
TRBV7-2	TRBJ1-6	many	NA	CASSLAGRNSPLHF	TGTGCCAGCAGCTTAGCTGGTCGGAATTCACCCCTCCACTTT
TRBV7-2	TRBJ2-2	NA	TRBD2	CASSGASGWAGELFF	TGTGCCAGCTCTGGGGCTAGCGGGTGGGCCGGGGAGCTGTTTTTT
TRBV7-9	TRBJ2-7	NA	NA	CASSLVSGNDEQYF	TGTGCCAGCAGCTTAGTTTCCGGCAACGACGAGCAGTACTTC